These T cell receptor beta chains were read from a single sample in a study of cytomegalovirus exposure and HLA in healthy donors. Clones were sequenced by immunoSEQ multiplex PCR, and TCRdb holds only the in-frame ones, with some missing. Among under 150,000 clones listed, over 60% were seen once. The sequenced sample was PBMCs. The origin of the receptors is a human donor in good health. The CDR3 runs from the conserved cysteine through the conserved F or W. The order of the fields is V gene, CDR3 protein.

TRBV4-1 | CASSQDADRGKYNEQFF
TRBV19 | CASSRPGQITGELFF
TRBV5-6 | CASSVRDRGHTDTQYF
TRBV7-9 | CASTEEHSSYEQYF
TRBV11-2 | CASSSFRDRDVYEQYF
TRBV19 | CASSSVETIIYNEQFF
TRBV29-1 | CSVESQGAHTEAFF
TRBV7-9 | CASSLTSGYTDTQYF
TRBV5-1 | CASSYSGQSNQPQHF
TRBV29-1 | CSVASSGGAMADTQYF
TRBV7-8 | CASSPSRGGWYEQYF
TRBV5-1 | CASSIGLAGRNEQYF
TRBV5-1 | CASSPQAYTTEAFF
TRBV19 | CASSIGGGTPNQPQHF
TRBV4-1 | CASSQDFQGEIRDEQYF
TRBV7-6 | CASSDTGANTGELFF
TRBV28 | CASSSPGGGRYQPQHF
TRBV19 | CASSIGGQSLYEQYF
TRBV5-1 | CASSNGGPGSTEAFF
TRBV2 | CASIVGFGGGSYEQYF
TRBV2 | CASSPGTSYGELFF
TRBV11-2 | CASSPQTGVSTYEQYF
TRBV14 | CASSQEAGGGRRREQYF
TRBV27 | CASSYFSNQPQHF
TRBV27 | CASSPQGWGNSPLHF
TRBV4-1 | CASSQEPWGLTRDTIYF
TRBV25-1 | CASSDPEWPQHF
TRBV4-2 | CASSQGGQGDEKLFF
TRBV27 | CASSFSTLSGANVLTF
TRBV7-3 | CASSYGQLNTEAFF
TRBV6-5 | CASSPGTGLNEQYF
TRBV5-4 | CASSLYLSGGAGTQYF
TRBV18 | CASSTSGQPNYEQYF
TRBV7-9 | CASSQTPRIGELFF
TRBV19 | CASSPGQDGIRNTIYF
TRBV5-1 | CASRINPNNEQFF
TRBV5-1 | CASSLTGNTGELFF
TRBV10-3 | CAIRQGSNQPRHF
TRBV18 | CASSPAGQTSYEQYF
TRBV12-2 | CASRLGGAGGPPDEQFF
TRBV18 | CASSPVLYQQGVILNYGYTF
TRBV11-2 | CASSPDPGQGSQQYF
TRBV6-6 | CASSIGQPNQPQHF
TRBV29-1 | CSVEGWQAQETQYF
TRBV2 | CASSEVLDRSDQPQHF